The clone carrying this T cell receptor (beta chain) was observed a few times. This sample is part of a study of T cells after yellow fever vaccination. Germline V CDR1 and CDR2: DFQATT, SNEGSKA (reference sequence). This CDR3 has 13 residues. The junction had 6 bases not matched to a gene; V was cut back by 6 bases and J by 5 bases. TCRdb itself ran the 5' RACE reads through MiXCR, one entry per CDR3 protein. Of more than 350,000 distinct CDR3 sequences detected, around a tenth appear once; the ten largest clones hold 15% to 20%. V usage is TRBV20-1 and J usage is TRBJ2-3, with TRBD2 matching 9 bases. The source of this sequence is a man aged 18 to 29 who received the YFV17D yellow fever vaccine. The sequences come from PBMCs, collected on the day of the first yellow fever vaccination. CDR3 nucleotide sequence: TGCAGTGCCGGGACTAGCCTAGGAGATACGCAGTATTTT. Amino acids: CSAGTSLGDTQYF.